The clone carrying this T cell receptor beta chain was observed a few times. Antigen unknown. The data originate from a study of T-cell memory formation after mild COVID-19. Findings and caveats of the study: Clones that shrank (day 15 to 85) were balanced CD4/CD8, whereas later expanders leaned CD4+. SARS-CoV-2 specificity was not confirmed for second-wave clones peaking on day 37. The pre-infection memory compartment contained some responding clones, suggesting cross-reactive memory joined.

TCRdb called the 5' RACE reads again in MiXCR, with one record for every CDR3 protein. The profile shows 400,000 or so distinct CDR3 sequences, around 20% of them singletons. V was clipped by 0 bases and J by 8 bases, with 14 bases between them. In germline, CDR1 is KGHSH, CDR2 LQKENI. The CDR3 covers 15 residues. The sequencing sample was made of PBMCs or a T cell subset sorted from them (not recorded which). The rearrangement links TRBV18 to TRBJ2-1, with D possibly being TRBD1 or TRBD2 (6 bases each). This clonotype was obtained from an adult woman who had mild COVID-19 (a few samples of this study predate the infection). Cell type and time point are not known. The CDR3 DNA is TGTGCCAGCTCACCACCAGCCAGGGGAGGCGATGAGCAGTTCTTC. It is translated as CASSPPARGGDEQFF.